This T cell receptor (beta chain) is drawn from a study of blood T cell repertoires in COVID-19. Data came from immunoSEQ multiplex PCR; TCRdb stores just in-frame clones and leaves some out. Of about 60,000 clones listed, about 90% are singletons. The V end lost 4 bases, the J end lost 3 bases, and 19 bases lay between the germline ends. This CDR3 region has 17 residues. The germline V gene encodes CDR1 SGHNT and CDR2 YENEEA. The genes are TRBV11-3 and TRBJ2-1; perhaps TRBD2 as D (5 bases). The material sequenced was peripheral blood. The sequence came from a man aged 60 to 69 with acute or convalescent COVID-19. DNA of the CDR3: TGTGCCAGCAGCTGGCGGAGGTGGCAGAAGTACTACAATGAGCAGTTCTTC. Translation gives CASSWRRWQKYYNEQFF.